Listed below are T cell receptor beta chains from one sample, sequenced in a study of T-cell reconstitution after alpha-beta-depleted transplantation in children. TCRdb processed the PCR reads anew with MiXCR; each CDR3 protein has one entry. Of some 500,000 distinct CDR3 sequences in the sample, 32% were seen once. Here the sequenced sample was PBMCs from the stem cell graft donor, taken from the stem cell graft. The origin of the receptors is a human donor who donated a stem cell graft to a child with aplastic anemia. Each CDR3 is given with its conserved first and last residue. A D gene is named only where the DNA matches it firmly. For some rows the clone size is stated as once, few or many, or as a class when expanded; others skip it.

>NA|TRBV19|TRBJ2-3|TRBD2
TGTGCCAGCGCGGGACTACCCAGCACAGATACGCAGTATTTT
CASAGLPSTDTQYF
>NA|TRBV6-1|TRBJ2-3|NA
TGTGCCAGCAGCGCCCGAGGAGGGGGGTTCGCAGATACGCAGTATTTT
CASSARGGGFADTQYF
>few|TRBV7-2|TRBJ1-5|NA
TGTGCCAGCAGTCGAGAAGGGGGTTATAGCAATCAGCCCCAGCATTTT
CASSREGGYSNQPQHF
>NA|TRBV5-1|TRBJ2-3|NA
TGCGCCAGCAGCTTGTCCAAGGACGCATCTGGTAACCGAGATACGCAGTATTTT
CASSLSKDASGNRDTQYF
>few|TRBV9|TRBJ1-3|NA
TGTGCCAGCAGCGTTACAGGGTCTTCTGGAAACACCATATATTTT
CASSVTGSSGNTIYF
>NA|TRBV12-3/TRBV12-4|TRBJ2-7|NA
TGTGCCAGCAGCCCCTGGGGACGCTCCTACGAGCAGTACTTC
CASSPWGRSYEQYF
>NA|TRBV3-1|TRBJ1-1|NA
TGTGCCAGCAGCCAAGTTTTTCAGGGGTCGTACACTGAAGCTTTCTTT
CASSQVFQGSYTEAFF
>NA|TRBV7-2|TRBJ2-2|NA
TGTGCCAGCAGCTTAATGAGCACCGGGGAGCTGTTTTTT
CASSLMSTGELFF
>NA|TRBV7-8|TRBJ1-1|NA
TGTGCCAGCAGCTTAGCGCGCGGACGGTTGTACACTGAAGCTTTCTTT
CASSLARGRLYTEAFF
>NA|TRBV12-3/TRBV12-4|TRBJ1-6|NA
TGTGCCAGCAGTCCTAGATTATGGAATTCACCCCTCCACTTT
CASSPRLWNSPLHF
>few|TRBV27|TRBJ2-7|TRBD1
TGTGCCAGCAGTTTTGCAGGGGGCGCATCCTACGAGCAGTACTTC
CASSFAGGASYEQYF
>NA|TRBV28|TRBJ2-7|TRBD1
TGTGCCAGCAGTCCACAGGGGCGAAGGATCTCCTACGAGCAGTACTTC
CASSPQGRRISYEQYF
>NA|TRBV7-2|TRBJ2-3|NA
TGTGCCAGCACCTCAAGGGGGTTTGGAGCAGATACGCAGTATTTT
CASTSRGFGADTQYF
>few|TRBV7-2|TRBJ1-2|TRBD1
TGTGCCAGCAGCCCCGGTCCCGGGACAGGGAAGGGCTACACCTTC
CASSPGPGTGKGYTF
>NA|TRBV12-3/TRBV12-4|TRBJ2-1|TRBD1
TGTGCCAGCAGGTCCGGGACAGGGCCCTACAATGAGCAGTTCTTC
CASRSGTGPYNEQFF
>NA|TRBV20-1|TRBJ2-1|TRBD2
TGCAGTGCTACCACTAGCGGGAGTCTTGAGCAGTTCTTC
CSATTSGSLEQFF
>NA|TRBV28|TRBJ1-5|NA
TGTGCCAGCAGACGAGCAGGGACGGCGGGTCAGCCCCAGCATTTT
CASRRAGTAGQPQHF
>few|TRBV12-3/TRBV12-4|TRBJ2-1|NA
TGTGCCAGCAGTTTGGGGGGAGCAGGCGAGCAGTTCTTC
CASSLGGAGEQFF
>NA|TRBV30|TRBJ1-1|NA
TGTGCCTGGAGAGAGATCAGGGGCGGGGGGACTGAAGCTTTCTTT
CAWREIRGGGTEAFF
>many|TRBV29-1|TRBJ2-3|NA
TGCAGCGGCGTCAGGGGCGCCACAGATACGCAGTATTTT
CSGVRGATDTQYF
>NA|TRBV20-1|TRBJ2-3|NA
TGCAGTGCTCGACTCACAGATACGCAGTATTTT
CSARLTDTQYF
>NA|TRBV12-3/TRBV12-4|TRBJ2-1|TRBD2
TGTGCCAGCAGTTTAAGGGCTAGCGGGAGTATTAGGGGCCGAGAGCAGTTCTTC
CASSLRASGSIRGREQFF
>NA|TRBV7-8|TRBJ2-1|NA
TGTGCCAGCAGACATCGGTATGAGCAGTTCTTC
CASRHRYEQFF
>once|TRBV5-8|TRBJ2-2|NA
TGTGCCAGCAGATCCTGGACAGCGAACACCGGGGAGCTGTTTTTT
CASRSWTANTGELFF
>NA|TRBV7-2|TRBJ2-7|TRBD1
TGTGCCAGCAGCACCCGGACAGGGTTCGACGAGCACTACTTC
CASSTRTGFDEHYF
>NA|TRBV6-2/TRBV6-3|TRBJ2-7|NA
TGTGCCAGCAGTTACGGCAGGGTTTACGAGCAGTACTTC
CASSYGRVYEQYF
>NA|TRBV12-3/TRBV12-4|TRBJ1-6|NA
TGTGCCAGCAGTTTCTTAGGTTCACCCCTCCACTTT
CASSFLGSPLHF
>few|TRBV20-1|TRBJ2-7|NA
TGCAGTGTAAGGGAGGGGGCCTACGAGCAGTACTTC
CSVREGAYEQYF
>once|TRBV12-3/TRBV12-4|TRBJ1-5|NA
TGTGCCAGCAGTTTAGGGAAGGCAGGCCGCAATCAGCCCCAGCATTTT
CASSLGKAGRNQPQHF
>few|TRBV6-5|TRBJ2-6|NA
TGTGCCAGCAGATACGACAGAGCTGGGGCCAACGTCCTGACTTTC
CASRYDRAGANVLTF
>many|TRBV7-2|TRBJ2-5|NA
TGTGCCAGCAGGGACCACCACCAAGAGACCCAGTACTTC
CASRDHHQETQYF
>NA|TRBV11-2|TRBJ2-5|NA
TGTGCCAGCAGCTTAGACAAGCGGGTTGGGACCCAGTACTTC
CASSLDKRVGTQYF
>many|TRBV20-1|TRBJ2-3|TRBD2
TGCAGTGCCACCGGGACTAGCGATACAGATACGCAGTATTTT
CSATGTSDTDTQYF
>NA|TRBV6-2/TRBV6-3|TRBJ1-1|TRBD1
TGTGCCAGCAGTCCAGGTCCCGGGACAGGGATGAACACTGAAGCTTTCTTT
CASSPGPGTGMNTEAFF
>NA|TRBV18|TRBJ1-1|TRBD1
TGTGCCAGCTCTCCCCCGGGCAGGGGGCGAATGAACACTGAAGCTTTCTTT
CASSPPGRGRMNTEAFF
>few|TRBV15|TRBJ1-6|TRBD1
TGTGCCACCACTCAGGGGGCTGATTCACCCCTCCACTTT
CATTQGADSPLHF
>few|TRBV20-1|TRBJ2-5|TRBD2
TGCAGTGCTAGCCCTGGGGGACTATCAACGAACTTC
CSASPGGLSTNF
>NA|TRBV7-8|TRBJ2-3|TRBD2
TGTGCCAGCAGCTTAACAACCGGGACTAGCGGGAGGGTTGATACGCAGTATTTT
CASSLTTGTSGRVDTQYF
>NA|TRBV20-1|TRBJ2-7|NA
TGCAGTGCTAGGGAGCGTTACCCCTACGAGCAGTACTTC
CSARERYPYEQYF
>NA|TRBV9|TRBJ2-2|TRBD2
TGTGCCAGCAGCCCATTTCCGACTAGCGGGGGAAACACCGGGGAGCTGTTTTTT
CASSPFPTSGGNTGELFF
>NA|TRBV12-3/TRBV12-4|TRBJ2-1|NA
TGTGCCAGCAGGGGACGGAGAAGCTCCTACAATGAGCAGTTCTTC
CASRGRRSSYNEQFF
>NA|TRBV6-1|TRBJ1-5|NA
TGTGCCAGCAGGGCCCCCGGGGGGAGCAATCAGCCCCAGCATTTT
CASRAPGGSNQPQHF
>NA|TRBV12-3/TRBV12-4|TRBJ2-5|NA
TGTGCCAGCAGTTTGACGTGGACCGTCCAGGAGACCCAGTACTTC
CASSLTWTVQETQYF
>NA|TRBV4-3|TRBJ2-2|NA
TGCGCCAGCAGCCAAGATAGTAGCTCGAACACCGGGGAGCTGTTTTTT
CASSQDSSSNTGELFF
>NA|TRBV7-2|TRBJ2-2|NA
TGTGCCAGCAGCTTAGCGCTAATTCGGGGCGTGAACACCGGGGAGCTGTTTTTT
CASSLALIRGVNTGELFF
>few|TRBV7-8|TRBJ2-5|NA
TGTGCCAGCAGCTTAGCCTCCCTGGGGTGGGAGACCCAGTACTTC
CASSLASLGWETQYF
>NA|TRBV30|TRBJ2-2|NA
TGTGCCTGGAGGCCTGATTACGGGGAGCTGTTTTTT
CAWRPDYGELFF
>NA|TRBV12-3/TRBV12-4|TRBJ2-3|TRBD2
TGTGCCAGCAGTCTACGACTAGCGGGAGTGGGCACAGATACGCAGTATTTT
CASSLRLAGVGTDTQYF
>NA|TRBV6-4|TRBJ2-4|TRBD2
TGTGCCAGCAGTGATGGGACTAGCGGTCGACTAGCCAAAAACATTCAGTACTTC
CASSDGTSGRLAKNIQYF
>NA|TRBV4-3|TRBJ1-6|NA
TGCGCCAGCACCGAGGGGAGAGGTAATTCACCCCTCCACTTT
CASTEGRGNSPLHF
>NA|TRBV10-1|TRBJ2-2|NA
TGCGCCAGCATCAGCGGAACGAACACCGGGGAGCTGTTTTTT
CASISGTNTGELFF
>NA|TRBV4-3|TRBJ2-6|NA
TGCGCCAGCAGCCAAGATAGAGCCACGGGGGCCAACGTCCTGACTTTC
CASSQDRATGANVLTF
>once|TRBV3-1|TRBJ1-2|NA
TGTGCCAGCAGCACTCGACAGAGCTATGGCTACACCTTC
CASSTRQSYGYTF
>few|TRBV7-9|TRBJ2-3|NA
TGTGCCAGCAGCCCACTAGCTGCAGATACGCAGTATTTT
CASSPLAADTQYF
>few|TRBV30|TRBJ1-6|NA
TGTGCCTGGAGGGGGAGCGATTCACCCCTCCACTTT
CAWRGSDSPLHF